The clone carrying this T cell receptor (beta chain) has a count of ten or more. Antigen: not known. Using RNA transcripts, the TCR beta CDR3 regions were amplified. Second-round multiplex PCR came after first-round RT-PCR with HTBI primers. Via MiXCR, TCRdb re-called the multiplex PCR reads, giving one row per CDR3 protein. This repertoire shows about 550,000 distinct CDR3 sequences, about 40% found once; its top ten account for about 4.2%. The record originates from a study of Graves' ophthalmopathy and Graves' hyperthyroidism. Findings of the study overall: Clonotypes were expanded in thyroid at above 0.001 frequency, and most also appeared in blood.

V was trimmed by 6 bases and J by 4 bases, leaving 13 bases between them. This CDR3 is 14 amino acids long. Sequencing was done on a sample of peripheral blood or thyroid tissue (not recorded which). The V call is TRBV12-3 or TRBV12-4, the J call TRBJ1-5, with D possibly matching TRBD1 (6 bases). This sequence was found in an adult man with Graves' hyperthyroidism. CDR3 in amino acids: CASSYWGQNQPQHF. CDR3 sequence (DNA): TGTGCCAGCAGCTACTGGGGGCAGAATCAGCCCCAGCATTTT.